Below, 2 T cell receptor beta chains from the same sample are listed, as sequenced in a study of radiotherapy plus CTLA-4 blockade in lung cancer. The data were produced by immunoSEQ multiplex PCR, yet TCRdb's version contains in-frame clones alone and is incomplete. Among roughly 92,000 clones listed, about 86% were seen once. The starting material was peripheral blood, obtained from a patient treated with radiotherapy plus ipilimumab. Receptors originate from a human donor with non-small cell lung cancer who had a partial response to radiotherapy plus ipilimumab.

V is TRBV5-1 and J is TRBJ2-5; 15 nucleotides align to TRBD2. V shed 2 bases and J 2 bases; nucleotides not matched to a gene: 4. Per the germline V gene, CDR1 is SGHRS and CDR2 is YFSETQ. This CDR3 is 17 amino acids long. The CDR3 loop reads CASSLAGTSGGQETQYF. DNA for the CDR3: TGCGCCAGCAGCTTAGCCGGGACTAGCGGGGGGCAAGAGACCCAGTACTTC.

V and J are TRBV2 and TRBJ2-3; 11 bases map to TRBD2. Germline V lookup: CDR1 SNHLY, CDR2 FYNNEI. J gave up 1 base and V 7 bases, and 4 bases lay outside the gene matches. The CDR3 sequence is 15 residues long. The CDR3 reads CASTGTSGRTDTQYF. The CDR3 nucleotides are TGTGCCAGCACCGGGACTAGCGGACGCACAGATACGCAGTATTTT.